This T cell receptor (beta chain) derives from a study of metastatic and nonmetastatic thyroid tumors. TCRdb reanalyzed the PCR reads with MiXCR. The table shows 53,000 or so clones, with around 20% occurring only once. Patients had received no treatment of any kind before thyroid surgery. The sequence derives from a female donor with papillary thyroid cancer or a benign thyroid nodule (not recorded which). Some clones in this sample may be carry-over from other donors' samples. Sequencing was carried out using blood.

CDR3 in DNA: TGTGCCAGCTCACCAACGGGGGCCGATGAGCAGTTCTTC. Translated: CASSPTGADEQFF. This chain uses TRBV18 with TRBJ2-1, with D possibly called TRBD1 or TRBD2 (6 bases each). Per germline, CDR1 KGHSH and CDR2 LQKENI. The CDR3 length is 13 residues. Trimming cost V 2 bases and J 8 bases, with 10 bases left between them.